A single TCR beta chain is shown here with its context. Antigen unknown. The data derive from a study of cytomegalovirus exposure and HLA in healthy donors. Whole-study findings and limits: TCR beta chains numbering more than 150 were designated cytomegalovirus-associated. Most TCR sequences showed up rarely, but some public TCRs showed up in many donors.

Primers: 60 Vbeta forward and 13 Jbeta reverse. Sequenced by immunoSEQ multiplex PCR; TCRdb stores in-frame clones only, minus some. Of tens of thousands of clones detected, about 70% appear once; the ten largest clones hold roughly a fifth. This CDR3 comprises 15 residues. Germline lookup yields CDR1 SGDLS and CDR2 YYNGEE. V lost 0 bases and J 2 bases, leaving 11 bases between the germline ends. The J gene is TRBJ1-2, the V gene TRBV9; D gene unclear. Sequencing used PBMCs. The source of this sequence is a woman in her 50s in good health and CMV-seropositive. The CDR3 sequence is CASSVDYTPNYGYTF. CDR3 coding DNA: TGTGCCAGCAGCGTAGACTACACCCCAAACTATGGCTACACCTTC.